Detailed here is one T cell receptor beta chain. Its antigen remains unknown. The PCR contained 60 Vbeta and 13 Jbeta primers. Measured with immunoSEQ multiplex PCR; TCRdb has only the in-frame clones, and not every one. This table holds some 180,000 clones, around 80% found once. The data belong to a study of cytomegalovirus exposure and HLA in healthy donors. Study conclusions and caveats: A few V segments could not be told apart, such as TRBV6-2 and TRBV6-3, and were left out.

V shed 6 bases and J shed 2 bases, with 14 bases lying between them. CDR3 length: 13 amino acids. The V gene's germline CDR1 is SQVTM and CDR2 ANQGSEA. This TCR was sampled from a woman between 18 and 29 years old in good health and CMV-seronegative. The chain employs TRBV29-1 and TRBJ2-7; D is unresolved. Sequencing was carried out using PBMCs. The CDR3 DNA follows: TGCAGCGTGCAACTTGGCGGAACCTACGAGCAGTACTTC. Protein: CSVQLGGTYEQYF.